The sequence of this TCR beta chain was determined in a study of cytomegalovirus exposure and HLA in healthy donors. Study-level information: A previous analysis identified 95 million to 130 million unique TCR beta sequences derived from some 200 million T cells. Findings and limits, study-wide: Presence/absence analyses supposed approximately even sequencing depth among donors. A previous analysis found most TCR beta V segments productive roughly 87% or roughly 30% of the time. In a later analysis, a genetic analysis reported fewer productive-TCR N-insertions in an Asian-associated ancestry cluster than the cohort average.

13 Jbeta primers and 60 Vbeta primers were used for the PCR. Sequenced by immunoSEQ multiplex PCR; TCRdb stores in-frame clones only, minus some. Of some 80,000 clones listed, over 70% are singletons. To note about this clone: Its matching antigen is unknown.

The CDR3 covers 12 residues. V lost 10 bases and J 7 bases, leaving 14 bases between the germline ends. Germline CDR1 and CDR2: MNHEY and SVGAGI. This sequence originates from a man aged 35 to 55 in good health and CMV-seronegative. V is TRBV6-5 and J is TRBJ1-5, with D tentatively TRBD1 (5 bases). Sequenced input: PBMCs. The CDR3 sequence: CATQTGGQPQHF. CDR3 nucleotide sequence: TGTGCCACCCAAACGGGGGGACAGCCCCAGCATTTT.